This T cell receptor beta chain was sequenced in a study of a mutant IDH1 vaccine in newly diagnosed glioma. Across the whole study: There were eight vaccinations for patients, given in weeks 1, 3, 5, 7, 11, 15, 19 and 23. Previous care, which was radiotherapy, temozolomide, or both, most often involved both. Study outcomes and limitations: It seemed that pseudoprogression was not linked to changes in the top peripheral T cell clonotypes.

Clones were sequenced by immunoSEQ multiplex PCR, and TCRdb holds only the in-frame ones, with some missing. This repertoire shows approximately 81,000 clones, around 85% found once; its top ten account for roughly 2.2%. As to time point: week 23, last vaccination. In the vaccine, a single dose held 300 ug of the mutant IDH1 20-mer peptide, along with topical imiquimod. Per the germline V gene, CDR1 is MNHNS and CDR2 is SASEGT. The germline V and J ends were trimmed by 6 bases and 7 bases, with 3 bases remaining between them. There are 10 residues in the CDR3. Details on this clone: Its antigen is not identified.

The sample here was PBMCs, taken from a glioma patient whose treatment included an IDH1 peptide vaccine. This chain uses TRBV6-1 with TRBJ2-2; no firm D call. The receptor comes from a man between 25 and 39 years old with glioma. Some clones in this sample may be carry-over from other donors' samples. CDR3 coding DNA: TGTGCCAGCAGAGACGGGGAGCTGTTTTTT. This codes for CASRDGELFF.